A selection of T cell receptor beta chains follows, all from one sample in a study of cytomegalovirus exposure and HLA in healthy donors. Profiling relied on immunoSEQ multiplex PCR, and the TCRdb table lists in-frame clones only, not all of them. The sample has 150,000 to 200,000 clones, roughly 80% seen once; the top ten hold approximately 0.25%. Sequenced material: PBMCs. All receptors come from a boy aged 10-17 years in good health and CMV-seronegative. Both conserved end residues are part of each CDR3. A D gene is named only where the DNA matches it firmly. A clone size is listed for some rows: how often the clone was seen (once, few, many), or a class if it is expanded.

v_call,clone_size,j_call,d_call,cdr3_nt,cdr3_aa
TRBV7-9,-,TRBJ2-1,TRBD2,TGTGCCAGCAGCTTTAGGGCTAGCGGGCTCTCCTACAATGAGCAGTTCTTC,CASSFRASGLSYNEQFF
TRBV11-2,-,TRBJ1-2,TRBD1,TGTGCCAGCAGCCATCACAGGGGGCTAGACTATGGCTACACCTTC,CASSHHRGLDYGYTF
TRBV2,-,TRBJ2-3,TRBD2,TGTGCCAGCAGCCAGACTAGCGGGAGCGCAGATACGCAGTATTTT,CASSQTSGSADTQYF
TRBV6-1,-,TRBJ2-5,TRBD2,TGTGCCAGCAGTGCGTGGACGGGAGGGGAAGAGACCCAGTACTTC,CASSAWTGGEETQYF
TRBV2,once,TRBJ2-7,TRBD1,TGTGCCAGCAGCCAGACAGGGACCCTCTACGAGCAGTACTTC,CASSQTGTLYEQYF
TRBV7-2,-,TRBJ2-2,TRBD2,TGTGCCAGCAGTTGGACTAGCAGCACCGGGGAGCTGTTTTTT,CASSWTSSTGELFF
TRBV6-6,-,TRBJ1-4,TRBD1,TGTGCCAGCAGCAACCGGGACAGGCTTGAAAAACTGTTTTTT,CASSNRDRLEKLFF
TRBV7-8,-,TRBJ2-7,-,TGTGCCAGCAGCTTAGGGGCAGCAGAGCAGTACTTC,CASSLGAAEQYF
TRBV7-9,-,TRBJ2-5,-,TGTGCCAGCAGCTTAGTCCTGTGGGGCCAACAAGAGACCCAGTACTTC,CASSLVLWGQQETQYF
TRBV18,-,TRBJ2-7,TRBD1,TGTGCCAGCTCACAGATCTCCGGGACAGGGGGGGCCGAGCAGTACTTC,CASSQISGTGGAEQYF
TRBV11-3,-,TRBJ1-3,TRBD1,TGTGCCAGCAGCTCACAGGGGGCTGGAAACACCATATATTTT,CASSSQGAGNTIYF